The 25 T cell receptor beta chains listed next were all sequenced from one sample in a study of T cell changes during pregnancy in multiple sclerosis. Data came from immunoSEQ multiplex PCR; TCRdb stores just in-frame clones and leaves some out. The sample carries about 42,000 clones, 91% recorded once. Here the sequenced sample was CD4+ T cells from peripheral blood mononuclear cells, taken after pregnancy. These receptors originate from a female donor in good health, enrolled as a control in a pregnancy study.

V and J are TRBV28 and TRBJ2-5, with a weak D call TRBD1 (6 bases). Germline loops: CDR1 MDHEN, CDR2 SYDVKM. This CDR3 region has 15 residues. The V gene lost 5 bases and the J gene lost 4 bases, with 17 bases spanning the gap. This CDR3 reads CASSPTGRPGETQYF. CDR3 DNA sequence: TGTGCCAGCAGTCCCACAGGGAGACCAGGAGAGACCCAGTACTTC.

This sequence joins TRBV5-1 and TRBJ2-5, with TRBD2 identical over 9 bases. The CDR3 sequence is 16 residues long. With 3 bases clipped from V and 4 bases from J, the junction kept 10 bases outside the gene matches. Germline V lookup: CDR1 SGHRS, CDR2 YFSETQ. The CDR3 reads CASSWGLAGSRETQYF. CDR3 coding DNA: TGCGCCAGCAGCTGGGGGCTAGCGGGAAGTCGAGAGACCCAGTACTTC.

This chain joins TRBV7-9 and TRBJ2-6, with D maybe TRBD1 (5 bases). Germline V lookup: CDR1 SEHNR, CDR2 FQNEAQ (reference sequence). Trimming cost V 4 bases and J 4 bases, with 11 bases left between them. The CDR3 is made up of 15 amino acids. The CDR3 DNA is TGTGCCAGCAGCTCGGCAGGGTCGGGGGCCAACGTCCTGACTTTC. It specifies CASSSAGSGANVLTF. The variable domain in full, completed from reference TRBV7-9 and TRBJ2-6, reads DTGVSQNPRHKITKRGQNVTFRCDPISEHNRLYWYRQTLGQGPEFLTYFQNEAQLEKSRLLSDRFSAERPKGSFSTLEIQRTEQGDSAMYLCASSSAGSGANVLTFGAGSRLTVL.

The CDR3 here is CASSQDLAGNSPLHF. The CDR3 DNA sequence: TGTGCCAGCAGCCAAGATCTGGCAGGTAATTCACCCCTCCACTTT. This chain connects TRBV4-2 to TRBJ1-6, with unresolved D. Trimming took 0 bases from V and 6 from J, leaving 9 bases between them. The CDR3 covers 15 residues. CDR1 is LGHNA and CDR2 is YNFKEQ in the germline V gene.

The chain carries TRBV19 and TRBJ2-1, with a weak D call TRBD2 (6 bases). CDR3 length: 14 residues. Germline V gene data show CDR1 as LNHDA and CDR2 as SQIVND (reference sequence). Trimming pared 7 bases from V and 15 bases from J, leaving 25 bases between. CDR3 protein: CASTGGRPPVAWFF. The CDR3, as DNA: TGTGCCAGTACTGGAGGGAGGCCTCCTGTGGCGTGGTTCTTC.

The J gene is TRBJ2-7, the V gene TRBV28; TRBD2 matches 8 bases. The germline gives CDR1 MDHEN, CDR2 SYDVKM. The trim removed 7 bases at V and 7 bases at J, leaving 15 bases unmatched. The CDR3 extends over 15 amino acids. The CDR3, as DNA: TGTGCCAGCAATCCCCCAGGGCGGGGGGCCAGGGAGCAGTACTTC. It translates to CASNPPGRGAREQYF.

In DNA form, the CDR3 reads TGTGCCAGTACTGAACAGGGGGTCACTGAAGCTTTCTTT. Its protein is CASTEQGVTEAFF. V and J are TRBV19 and TRBJ1-1, with TRBD1 identical over 8 bases. The CDR3 totals 13 residues. The germline V gene encodes CDR1 LNHDA and CDR2 SQIVND (reference sequence). Unmatched junction bases numbered 5, after V lost 7 bases and J lost 4 bases. The entire variable domain, with the rest obtained from reference TRBV19 and TRBJ1-1, is as follows: DGGITQSPKYLFRKEGQNVTLSCEQNLNHDAMYWYRQDPGQGLRLIYYSQIVNDFQKGDIAEGYSVSREKKESFPLTVTSAQKNPTAFYLCASTEQGVTEAFFGQGTRLTVV.

V gene TRBV15 combines with J gene TRBJ2-2; 16 positions agree with TRBD2. Germline CDR1 and CDR2: LNHNV and YYDKDF (reference sequence). V lost 0 bases to trimming and J lost 2 bases; unmatched junction nucleotides: 15. The CDR3 runs to 23 residues. Here the CDR3 DNA reads TGTGCCACCAGCAGAGATTTCTGGGGACTAGCGGGGGGGCAGGGAGGAAACACCGGGGAGCTGTTTTTT. This gives the protein CATSRDFWGLAGGQGGNTGELFF.

This sequence joins TRBV10-3 and TRBJ2-7; 9 bases fit TRBD2. The J segment lost 1 base and the V segment lost 0 bases, leaving 13 bases of the junction unmatched. The CDR3 sequence is 19 residues long. Germline CDR1 and CDR2: ENHRY and SYGVKD. CDR3 bases: TGTGCCATCAGTGAGTCGGGATTTAGGAGCGGGAGGAGATCCTACGAGCAGTACTTC. Translating gives CAISESGFRSGRRSYEQYF.

A few counts support this clone. This chain links TRBV28 with TRBJ2-3; 9 nucleotides match TRBD2. Trimming removed 5 bases from V and 5 bases from J; junction bases left unmatched: 14. The CDR3 contains 17 residues. Per the germline V gene, CDR1 is MDHEN and CDR2 is SYDVKM. The CDR3 nucleotides are TGTGCCAGCAGTCAAGGCCGGGCGGGAGGGATGGGAGATACGCAGTATTTT. Protein: CASSQGRAGGMGDTQYF.

CDR3 amino acids: CASSHGRGSSYEQYF. CDR3 DNA: TGCGCCAGCAGCCACGGGCGGGGGAGCTCCTACGAGCAGTACTTC. This chain links TRBV4-1 with TRBJ2-7; 7 nucleotides match TRBD2. The CDR3 is 15 residues long. J was trimmed by 0 bases and V by 3 bases; bases with no gene match: 5. Germline lookup yields CDR1 MGHRA and CDR2 YSYEKL.

This clone was seen a single time. The chain recombines TRBV4-1 with TRBJ2-1, with D possibly being TRBD2 (6 bases). The ends were cut back, 4 bases at V and 2 bases at J, with 12 bases in the middle. The germline V gene has CDR1 MGHRA and CDR2 YSYEKL. The CDR3 has 15 residues. CDR3 in DNA: TGCGCCAGCAGCCGAGCGGGCTCTGCCTACAATGAGCAGTTCTTC. Its protein is CASSRAGSAYNEQFF.

The genes are TRBV19 and TRBJ1-4, with 7 bases that match TRBD1. Germline CDR1 is LNHDA and CDR2 is SQIVND (reference sequence). J was trimmed by 5 bases and V by 3 bases; bases with no gene match: 9. CDR3 length: 16 amino acids. The CDR3 sequence: CASSIRLGGGNEKLFF. The CDR3 region has the DNA TGTGCCAGTAGTATTCGACTAGGGGGCGGCAATGAAAAACTGTTTTTT.

The chain is built from TRBV7-3 and TRBJ2-3; TRBD2 matches 7 bases. This CDR3 region has 14 residues. J was trimmed by 3 bases and V by 4 bases; bases with no gene match: 4. Germline V CDR1 and CDR2: SGHTA, FQGTGA. CDR3 protein: CASSWTRNTDTQYF. CDR3 nucleotides: TGTGCCAGCAGCTGGACTAGGAATACAGATACGCAGTATTTT.

The chain combines TRBV19 with TRBJ2-7, with TRBD2 matching over 7 bases. Germline V gene sequence: CDR1 LNHDA, CDR2 SQIVND (reference sequence). The CDR3 runs to 16 residues. V gave up 4 bases and J gave up 2 bases; unmatched junction bases: 11. The CDR3 DNA sequence: TGTGCCAGTAGTACCCACGAGGGAGGGCCCCCCTACGAGCAGTACTTC. Residues: CASSTHEGGPPYEQYF.

This chain uses TRBV10-1 with TRBJ2-1; 11 bases are a match to TRBD2. This CDR3 spans 16 amino acids. Germline CDR1 and CDR2: WNHNN and SYGVQD (reference sequence). The V gene end was trimmed by 8 bases and the J gene end by 5 bases; junction bases not matched to a gene: 11. CDR3 nucleotides: TGCGCCAGCGCCGCTAGCGGGGGGAAGGGAGACAATGAGCAGTTCTTC. Its protein is CASAASGGKGDNEQFF.

This chain connects TRBV5-4 to TRBJ2-1; a weak D match, TRBD2 (6 bases). Germline CDR1 SGHNT, CDR2 YYREEE (reference sequence). V was pared by 6 bases and J by 8 bases, with 18 bases between. The CDR3 covers 14 residues. The CDR3 region has the DNA TGTGCCAGCACCCGACCGGGGGATTCCGATGAGCAGTTCTTC. Translating gives CASTRPGDSDEQFF.

This rearrangement joins TRBV19 to TRBJ2-3, with 7 nucleotides matching TRBD1. Trimming removed 3 bases from V and 2 bases from J; junction bases left unmatched: 5. Germline values: CDR1 LNHDA, CDR2 SQIVND (reference sequence). This CDR3 has 15 residues. Here the CDR3 reads CASSIWGQSTDTQYF. As DNA, the CDR3 is TGTGCCAGTAGTATCTGGGGACAGTCCACAGATACGCAGTATTTT.

The chain employs TRBV28 and TRBJ2-2, with 8 positions matching TRBD2. Germline CDR1 MDHEN, CDR2 SYDVKM. J was trimmed by 4 bases and V by 10 bases; bases with no gene match: 8. The CDR3 is 14 residues long. The DNA of the CDR3 is TGTGCCACAGCTCTAGCGGGTATCACCGGGGAGCTGTTTTTT. It yields the protein CATALAGITGELFF. Filled out from reference TRBV28 and TRBJ2-2, the complete variable domain reads DVKVTQSSRYLVKRTGEKVFLECVQDMDHENMFWYRQDPGLGLRLIYFSYDVKMKEKGDIPEGYSVSREKKERFSLILESASTNQTSMYLCATALAGITGELFFGEGSRLTVL.

This chain connects TRBV5-1 to TRBJ2-7; D might be TRBD2 (5 bases). Germline CDR1 SGHRS, CDR2 YFSETQ. The CDR3 loop spans 12 amino acids. V lost 5 bases, J lost 2 bases, and 8 bases lay in between. CDR3 sequence: CASRQTTYEQYF. CDR3 DNA: TGCGCCAGCAGACAGACTACCTACGAGCAGTACTTC.

The V call is TRBV27, the J call TRBJ1-4; tentatively, D is TRBD1 (5 bases). V was pared by 6 bases and J by 5 bases, with 16 bases between. The germline CDR1 and CDR2 sequences are MNHEY and SMNVEV (reference sequence). The CDR3 consists of 15 residues. The CDR3 is CASRTLQGGNEKLFF. The CDR3 DNA reads as TGTGCCAGCAGAACACTTCAGGGAGGGAATGAAAAACTGTTTTTT.

This rearrangement joins TRBV30 to TRBJ1-2, with 10 bases matching TRBD1. J was trimmed by 8 bases and V by 0 bases; bases with no gene match: 6. This CDR3 has 14 residues. The germline V gene encodes CDR1 GTSNPN and CDR2 SVGIG (reference sequence). For the CDR3, the DNA is TGTGCCTGGAGTGTATCCAGGACAGGGGGGGGCTACACCTTC. Residues: CAWSVSRTGGGYTF. The full variable domain, rest sourced from reference TRBV30 and TRBJ1-2, is SQTIHQWPATLVQPVGSPLSLECTVEGTSNPNLYWYRQAAGRGLQLLFYSVGIGQISSEVPQNLSASRPQDRQFILSSKKLLLSDSGFYLCAWSVSRTGGGYTFGSGTRLTVV.

V and J are TRBV5-1 and TRBJ2-3; no reliable D call. Trimming cost V 4 bases and J 4 bases, with 10 bases left between them. This CDR3 has 13 residues. Germline V gives CDR1 SGHRS, CDR2 YFSETQ. This CDR3 reads CASSPFLSDTQYF. DNA for the CDR3: TGCGCCAGCAGCCCCTTCCTTTCAGATACGCAGTATTTT.

In DNA, the CDR3 is TGCGCCAGCAGCTTGGTAGCGGGGGGGAACAATGAGCAGTTCTTC. It encodes CASSLVAGGNNEQFF. The chain uses TRBV5-1 and TRBJ2-1; TRBD2 matches at 11 bases. The CDR3 covers 15 residues. Germline trimming cut 0 bases from V and 5 bases from J; bases unmatched to any gene: 1. Germline CDR1 reads SGHRS; CDR2 reads YFSETQ.

The V gene is TRBV4-3, the J gene TRBJ1-5; D call uncertain. Germline CDR1 LGHNA, CDR2 YSLEER. The CDR3 runs to 14 residues. V lost 6 bases, J lost 5 bases, and 14 bases lay in between. The CDR3 DNA follows: TGCGCCAGCAGTGACTCCTTTAACTATCAGCCCCAGCATTTT. It codes for CASSDSFNYQPQHF.